This TCR beta chain was profiled in a study of blood T cells in healthy people across ages. Germline V gives CDR1 DFQATT, CDR2 SNEGSKA (reference sequence). This CDR3 has 15 amino acids. Losses at the gene ends were 4 bases for V and 5 bases for J; bases not matched to a gene: 10. The authors ran a second PCR of 7 to 11 cycles using a sample-barcoded 5' primer and a J-beta primer mix. Each CDR3 protein gets one entry after TCRdb re-called the 5' RACE reads with MiXCR. The repertoire holds hundreds of thousands of distinct CDR3 sequences, with around 43% as singletons. This clonotype has more than one count but fewer than ten.

The sample comprised blood. This TCR was sampled from a man between 60 and 70 years old in good health. This chain links TRBV20-1 with TRBJ2-1, with 8 bases matching TRBD2. The DNA of the CDR3 is TGCAGTGCTACGAGCGGGAGCGGGGGTCACAATGAGCAGTTCTTC. This sequence encodes CSATSGSGGHNEQFF.